Listed below are T cell receptor beta chains from one sample, sequenced in a study of CD8 T cells in Susac syndrome. A single record per CDR3 protein comes from TCRdb applying MiXCR to the immunoSEQ multiplex PCR reads. Here the sample spans fewer than 200,000 distinct CDR3 sequences, just under 95% being singletons. The source material was CD4+ T cells from PBMCs. These receptors were collected from a human donor in good health. Each CDR3 is given with its conserved first and last residue. A D gene is named only where the DNA matches it firmly.

J gene: TRBJ1-1
D gene: .
V gene: TRBV20-1
CDR3 protein: CSASWEAGEAFF

J gene: TRBJ1-5
D gene: TRBD1
V gene: TRBV28
CDR3 protein: CASSRDRQQPQHF

J gene: TRBJ2-5
D gene: .
V gene: TRBV27
CDR3 protein: CASSEAPFETQYF

J gene: TRBJ2-1
D gene: .
V gene: TRBV29-1
CDR3 protein: CSVDRGRGVF

J gene: TRBJ2-1
D gene: TRBD2
V gene: TRBV7-9
CDR3 protein: CASSFGGSGNEQFF

J gene: TRBJ2-7
D gene: TRBD2
V gene: TRBV27
CDR3 protein: CASSLTTSGLREQYF

J gene: TRBJ2-7
D gene: .
V gene: TRBV12-3/TRBV12-4
CDR3 protein: CASSNMYEQYF

J gene: TRBJ2-1
D gene: TRBD2
V gene: TRBV5-4
CDR3 protein: CASSERLLALNEQFF

J gene: TRBJ2-3
D gene: TRBD2
V gene: TRBV2
CDR3 protein: CASSVAGATTDTQYF

J gene: TRBJ1-4
D gene: .
V gene: TRBV29-1
CDR3 protein: CSVEWQGREKLFF

J gene: TRBJ1-1
D gene: .
V gene: TRBV20-1
CDR3 protein: CSARVVLEMNTEAFF

J gene: TRBJ2-1
D gene: .
V gene: TRBV6-6
CDR3 protein: CASRRTPGEQFF

J gene: TRBJ2-1
D gene: TRBD2
V gene: TRBV20-1
CDR3 protein: CSATTRLAGGYNEQFF

J gene: TRBJ2-3
D gene: .
V gene: TRBV21-1
CDR3 protein: CASSKVGSTDTQYF

J gene: TRBJ2-6
D gene: .
V gene: TRBV5-6
CDR3 protein: CASRRAAPGFSGANVLTF

J gene: TRBJ2-1
D gene: TRBD2
V gene: TRBV7-2
CDR3 protein: CASSLRAGGSYNEQFF

J gene: TRBJ2-1
D gene: TRBD2
V gene: TRBV4-3
CDR3 protein: CASSQERLANEQFF

J gene: TRBJ1-4
D gene: .
V gene: TRBV30
CDR3 protein: CAWSPDRTEKLFF

J gene: TRBJ2-5
D gene: TRBD2
V gene: TRBV7-2
CDR3 protein: CASGRDGETQYF

J gene: TRBJ2-7
D gene: .
V gene: TRBV11-1
CDR3 protein: CASSLARTAYYEQYF

J gene: TRBJ2-2
D gene: TRBD1
V gene: TRBV25-1
CDR3 protein: CASTGRGYVTGELFF

J gene: TRBJ1-1
D gene: .
V gene: TRBV19
CDR3 protein: CASSIRTAIGEAFF

J gene: TRBJ1-5
D gene: TRBD1
V gene: TRBV12-3/TRBV12-4
CDR3 protein: CASSPGTGPQPQHF

J gene: TRBJ1-2
D gene: .
V gene: TRBV9
CDR3 protein: CASSAQSGVSGYTF

J gene: TRBJ1-2
D gene: .
V gene: TRBV29-1
CDR3 protein: CSVEGIQGIYGYTF

J gene: TRBJ1-2
D gene: .
V gene: TRBV3-1
CDR3 protein: CASSQGYYGYTF

J gene: TRBJ2-3
D gene: .
V gene: TRBV30
CDR3 protein: CAWSVSSTDTQYF

J gene: TRBJ2-5
D gene: .
V gene: TRBV5-1
CDR3 protein: CASSLGGSETQYF

J gene: TRBJ2-1
D gene: TRBD2
V gene: TRBV10-3
CDR3 protein: CAISGSSGNHNEQFF

J gene: TRBJ2-7
D gene: .
V gene: TRBV5-1
CDR3 protein: CASSFFATRAGYEQYF